The 2 T cell receptor beta chains listed next were all sequenced from one sample in a study of CD8+ T cells in alopecia areata. RNA was extracted and reverse transcribed into cDNA as the sequencing template. The assay was immunoSEQ multiplex PCR, and TCRdb's table has in-frame clones only and misses some. Here the sample spans about 140,000 clones, nearly 55% being singletons. Stated treatment: oral pan-JAK inhibitor, 5-10 mg twice daily. The specimen comprised CD8+ T cells sorted from blood, sampled at week 4, from a patient treated with tofacitinib. These TCRs come from a human donor with alopecia areata.

CDR3 residues: CASSCPGTGDCEQYF. In DNA form, the CDR3 reads TGTGCCAGCAGTTGTCCCGGGACAGGGGACTGCGAGCAGTACTTC. The chain recombines TRBV6-5 with TRBJ2-7; TRBD1 aligns across 10 bases. The CDR3 is 15 residues long. The V gene's germline CDR1 is MNHEY and CDR2 SVGAGI. The trim removed 4 bases at V and 6 bases at J, leaving 9 bases unmatched.

This chain uses TRBV4-1 with TRBJ2-7; tentative D call: TRBD1 (5 bases). The V gene lost 5 bases and the J gene lost 0 bases, with 8 bases spanning the gap. CDR3 length equals 13 residues. Germline CDR1 is MGHRA and CDR2 is YSYEKL. CDR3 sequence: CASSVGDSYEQYF. CDR3 DNA sequence: TGCGCCAGCAGCGTAGGGGACTCCTACGAGCAGTACTTC.